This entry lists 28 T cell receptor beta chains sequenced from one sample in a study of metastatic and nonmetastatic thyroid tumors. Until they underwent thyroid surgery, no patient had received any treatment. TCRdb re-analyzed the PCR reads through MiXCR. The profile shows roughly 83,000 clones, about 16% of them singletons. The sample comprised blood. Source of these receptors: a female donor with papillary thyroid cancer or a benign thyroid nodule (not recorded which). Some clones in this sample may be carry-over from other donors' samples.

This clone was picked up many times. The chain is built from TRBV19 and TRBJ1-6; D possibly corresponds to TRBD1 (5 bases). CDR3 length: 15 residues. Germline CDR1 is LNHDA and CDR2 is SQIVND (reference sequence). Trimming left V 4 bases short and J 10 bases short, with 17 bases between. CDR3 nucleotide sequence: TGTGCCAGTAGTACCGAGGGGAGATGGGTCTCACCCCTCCACTTT. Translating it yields CASSTEGRWVSPLHF.

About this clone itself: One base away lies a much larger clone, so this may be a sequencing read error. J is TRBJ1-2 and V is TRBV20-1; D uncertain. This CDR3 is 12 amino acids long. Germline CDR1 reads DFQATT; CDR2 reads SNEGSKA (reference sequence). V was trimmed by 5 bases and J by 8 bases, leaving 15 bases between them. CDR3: CSASGKSLGYTF. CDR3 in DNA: TGCAGTGCTTCCGGAAAGTCGCTCGGCTACACCTTC.

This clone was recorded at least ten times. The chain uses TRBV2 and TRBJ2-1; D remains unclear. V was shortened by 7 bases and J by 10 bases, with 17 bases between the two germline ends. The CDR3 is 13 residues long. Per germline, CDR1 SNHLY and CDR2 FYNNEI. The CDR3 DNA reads TGTGCCAGCACCAGAGTCCGGGTTGAAGAGCAGTTCTTC. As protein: CASTRVRVEEQFF.

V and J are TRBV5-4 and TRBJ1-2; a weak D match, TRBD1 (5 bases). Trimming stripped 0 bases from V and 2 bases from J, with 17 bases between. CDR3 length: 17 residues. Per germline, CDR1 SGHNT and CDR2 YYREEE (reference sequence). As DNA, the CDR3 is TGTGCCAGCAGCTTGGGGTCAGGGCCTTGGGCCAACTATGGCTACACCTTC. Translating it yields CASSLGSGPWANYGYTF.

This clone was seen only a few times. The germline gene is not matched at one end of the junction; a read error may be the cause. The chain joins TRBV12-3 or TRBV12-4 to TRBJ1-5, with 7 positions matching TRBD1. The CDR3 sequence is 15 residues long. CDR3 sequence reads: CASRWGQRKNQPQHF. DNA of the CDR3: TGTGCCAGCAGGTGGGGACAGAGAAAGAATCAGCCGCAGCATTTT.

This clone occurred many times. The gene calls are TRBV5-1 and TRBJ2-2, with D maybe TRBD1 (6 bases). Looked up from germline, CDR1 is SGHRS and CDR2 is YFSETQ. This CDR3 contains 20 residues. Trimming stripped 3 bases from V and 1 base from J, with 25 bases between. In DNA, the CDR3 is TGCGCCAGCAGCTCGACAGGACTTCAGGCTGGGGGCCTGAACACCGGGGAGCTGTTTTTT. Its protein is CASSSTGLQAGGLNTGELFF.

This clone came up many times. CDR3 sequence reads: CASSRQGQSSYNSPLHF. DNA of the CDR3: TGTGCCAGCAGCCGCCAGGGACAGAGCTCCTATAATTCACCCCTCCACTTT. The chain couples TRBV14 to TRBJ1-6, with 7 positions matching TRBD1. The CDR3 is made up of 17 amino acids. Trimming removed 4 bases from V and 0 bases from J; junction bases left unmatched: 6. Germline values: CDR1 SGHDN, CDR2 FVKESK.

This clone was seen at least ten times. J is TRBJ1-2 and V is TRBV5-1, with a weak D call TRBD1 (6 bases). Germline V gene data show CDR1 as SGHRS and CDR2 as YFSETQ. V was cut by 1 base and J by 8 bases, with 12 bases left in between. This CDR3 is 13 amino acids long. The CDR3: CASSLNREGGYTF. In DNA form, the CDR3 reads TGCGCCAGCAGCTTGAACAGGGAGGGCGGCTACACCTTC.

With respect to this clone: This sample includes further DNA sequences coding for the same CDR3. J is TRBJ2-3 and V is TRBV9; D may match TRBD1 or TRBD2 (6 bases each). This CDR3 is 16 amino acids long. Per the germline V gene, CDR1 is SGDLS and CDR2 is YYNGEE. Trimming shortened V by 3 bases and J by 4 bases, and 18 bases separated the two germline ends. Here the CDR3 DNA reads TGTGCCAGCAGCGGGGGGGCCCGTCTAGCCCCAGATACGCAGTATTTT. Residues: CASSGGARLAPDTQYF.

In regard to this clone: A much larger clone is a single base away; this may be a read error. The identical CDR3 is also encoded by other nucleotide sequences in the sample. The CDR3 DNA follows: TGTGCCTGGAGTGTAGTCAGGGGACTTGAGACCCAGTACTTC. Translating gives CAWSVVRGLETQYF. This chain connects TRBV30 to TRBJ2-5; the D call may be TRBD1 or TRBD2 (6 bases each). Trimming left V 0 bases short and J 5 bases short, with 13 bases between. The CDR3 is 14 residues long. Germline values: CDR1 GTSNPN, CDR2 SVGIG (reference sequence). The full variable domain, rest sourced from reference TRBV30 and TRBJ2-5, is SQTIHQWPATLVQPVGSPLSLECTVEGTSNPNLYWYRQAAGRGLQLLFYSVGIGQISSEVPQNLSASRPQDRQFILSSKKLLLSDSGFYLCAWSVVRGLETQYFGPGTRLLVL.

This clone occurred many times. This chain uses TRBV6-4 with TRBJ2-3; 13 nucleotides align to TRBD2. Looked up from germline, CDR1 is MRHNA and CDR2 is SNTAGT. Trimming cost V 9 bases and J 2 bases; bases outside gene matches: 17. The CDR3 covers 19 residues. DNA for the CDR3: TGTGCCAGTCGTCTTTGGGGAACTAGCGGGGGGGCGCTCACAGATACGCAGTATTTT. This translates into CASRLWGTSGGALTDTQYF.

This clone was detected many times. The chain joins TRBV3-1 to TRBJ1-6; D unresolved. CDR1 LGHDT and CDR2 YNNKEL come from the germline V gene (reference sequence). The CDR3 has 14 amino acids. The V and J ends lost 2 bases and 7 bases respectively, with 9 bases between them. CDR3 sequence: CASSQSVENSPLHF. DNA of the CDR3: TGTGCCAGCAGCCAAAGCGTAGAGAATTCACCCCTCCACTTT.

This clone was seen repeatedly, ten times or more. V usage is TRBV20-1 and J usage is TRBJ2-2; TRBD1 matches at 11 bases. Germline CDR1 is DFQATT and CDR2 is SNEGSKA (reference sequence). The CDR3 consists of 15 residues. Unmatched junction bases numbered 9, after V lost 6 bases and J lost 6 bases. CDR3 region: CSAQRTGGAAGELFF. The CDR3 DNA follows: TGCAGTGCACAGCGGACAGGGGGCGCGGCCGGGGAGCTGTTTTTT.

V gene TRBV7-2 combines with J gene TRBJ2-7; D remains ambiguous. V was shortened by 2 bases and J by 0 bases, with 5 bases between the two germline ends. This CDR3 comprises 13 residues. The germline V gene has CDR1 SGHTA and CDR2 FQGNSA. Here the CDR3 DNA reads TGTGCCAGCAGCTTACGAATCTCCTACGAGCAGTACTTC. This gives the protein CASSLRISYEQYF.

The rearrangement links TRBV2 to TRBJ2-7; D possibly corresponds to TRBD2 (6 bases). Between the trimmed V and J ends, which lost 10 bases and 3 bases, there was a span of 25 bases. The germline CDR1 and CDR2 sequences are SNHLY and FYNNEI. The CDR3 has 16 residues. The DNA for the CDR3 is TGTGCCATCACTCACCCCGCCAGCGGGTGGGGCTACGAGCAGTACTTC. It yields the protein CAITHPASGWGYEQYF.

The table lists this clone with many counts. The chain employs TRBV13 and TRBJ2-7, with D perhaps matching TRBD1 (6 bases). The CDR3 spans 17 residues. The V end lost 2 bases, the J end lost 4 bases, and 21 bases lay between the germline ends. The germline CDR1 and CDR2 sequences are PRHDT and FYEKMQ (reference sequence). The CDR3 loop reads CASSLNAGQGKGYEQYF. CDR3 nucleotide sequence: TGTGCCAGCAGCTTAAATGCAGGTCAGGGGAAGGGGTACGAGCAGTACTTC.

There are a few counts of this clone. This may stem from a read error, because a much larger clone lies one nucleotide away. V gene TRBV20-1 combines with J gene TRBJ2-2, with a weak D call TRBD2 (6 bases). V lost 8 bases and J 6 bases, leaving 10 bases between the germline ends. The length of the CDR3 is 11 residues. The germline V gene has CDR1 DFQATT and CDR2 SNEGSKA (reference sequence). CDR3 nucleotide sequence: TGCAGTTCGGGGGACGCCGGGGAGCTGTTTTTT. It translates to CSSGDAGELFF.

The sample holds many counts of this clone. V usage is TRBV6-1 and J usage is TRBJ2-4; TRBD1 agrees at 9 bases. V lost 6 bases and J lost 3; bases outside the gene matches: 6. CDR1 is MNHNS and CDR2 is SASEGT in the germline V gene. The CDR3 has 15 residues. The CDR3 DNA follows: TGTGCCAGCAGGGGCGGGACAGGGCTCAAAAACATTCAGTACTTC. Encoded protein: CASRGGTGLKNIQYF.

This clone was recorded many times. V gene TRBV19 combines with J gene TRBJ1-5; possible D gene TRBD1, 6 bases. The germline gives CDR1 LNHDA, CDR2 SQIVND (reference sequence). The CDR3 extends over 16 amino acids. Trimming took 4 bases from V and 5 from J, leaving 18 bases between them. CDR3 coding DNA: TGTGCCAGTAGTAGAGTTGGAAAGGGGGGGGATCAGCCCCAGCATTTT. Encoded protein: CASSRVGKGGDQPQHF.

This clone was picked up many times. CDR3 nucleotides: TGTGCCAGCAGCCCCCATTGGGACGCGAGCTCCTATAATTCACCCCTCCACTTT. Translation gives CASSPHWDASSYNSPLHF. This chain connects TRBV11-2 to TRBJ1-6, with D perhaps matching TRBD1 (5 bases). The CDR3 loop spans 18 amino acids. V was trimmed by 5 bases and J by 0 bases, leaving 17 bases between them. The germline gives CDR1 SGHAT, CDR2 FQNNGV.

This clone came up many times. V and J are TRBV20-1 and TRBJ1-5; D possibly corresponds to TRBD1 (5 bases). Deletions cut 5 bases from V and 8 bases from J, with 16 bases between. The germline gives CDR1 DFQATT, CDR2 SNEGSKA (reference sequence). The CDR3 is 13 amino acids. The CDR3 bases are TGCAGTGCTTCGACAATTCCAGGGAAGCCCCAGCATTTT. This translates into CSASTIPGKPQHF.

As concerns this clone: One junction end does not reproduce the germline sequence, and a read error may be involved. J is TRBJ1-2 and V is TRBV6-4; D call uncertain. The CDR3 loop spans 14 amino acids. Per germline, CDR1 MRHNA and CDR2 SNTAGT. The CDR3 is CASMGPSGQEGYTF. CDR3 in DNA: TGTGCCAGCATGGGCCCCTCGGGCCAAGAGGGCTACACTTTC.

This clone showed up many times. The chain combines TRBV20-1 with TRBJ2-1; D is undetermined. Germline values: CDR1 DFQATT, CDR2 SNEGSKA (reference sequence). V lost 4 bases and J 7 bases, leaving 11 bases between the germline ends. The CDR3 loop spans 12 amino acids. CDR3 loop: CSATKQSNEQFF. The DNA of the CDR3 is TGCAGTGCTACAAAGCAGAGTAATGAGCAGTTCTTC.

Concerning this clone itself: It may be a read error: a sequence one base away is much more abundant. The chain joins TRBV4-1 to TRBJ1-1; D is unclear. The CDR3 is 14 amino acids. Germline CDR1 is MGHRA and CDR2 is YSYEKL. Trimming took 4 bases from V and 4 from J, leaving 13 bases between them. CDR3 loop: CASSRRAWITEAFF. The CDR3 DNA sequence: TGCGCCAGCAGCCGGAGGGCCTGGATCACTGAAGCTTTCTTT.

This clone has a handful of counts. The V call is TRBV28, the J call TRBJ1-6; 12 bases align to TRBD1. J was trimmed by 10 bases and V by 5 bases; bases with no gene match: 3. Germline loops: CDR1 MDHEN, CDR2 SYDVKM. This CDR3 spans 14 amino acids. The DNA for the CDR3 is TGTGCCAGCAGTCCGGGACAGGGGGCCTCACCCCTCCACTTT. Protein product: CASSPGQGASPLHF. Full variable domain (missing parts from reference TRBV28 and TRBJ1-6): DVKVTQSSRYLVKRTGEKVFLECVQDMDHENMFWYRQDPGLGLRLIYFSYDVKMKEKGDIPEGYSVSREKKERFSLILESASTNQTSMYLCASSPGQGASPLHFGNGTRLTVT.

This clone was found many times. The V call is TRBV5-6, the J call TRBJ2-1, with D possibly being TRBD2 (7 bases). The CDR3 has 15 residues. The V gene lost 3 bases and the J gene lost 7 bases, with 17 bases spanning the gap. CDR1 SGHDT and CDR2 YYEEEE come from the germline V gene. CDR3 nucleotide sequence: TGTGCCAGCAGCTCTTTCGGGGGGCCTCAGAATGAGCAGTTCTTC. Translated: CASSSFGGPQNEQFF.

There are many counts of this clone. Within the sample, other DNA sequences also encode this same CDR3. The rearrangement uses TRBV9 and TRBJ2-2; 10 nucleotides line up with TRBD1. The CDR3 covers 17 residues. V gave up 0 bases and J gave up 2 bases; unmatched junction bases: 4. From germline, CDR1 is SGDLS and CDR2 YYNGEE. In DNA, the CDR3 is TGTGCCAGCAGCGTAGCTCGGACAGGGGGTAACACCGGGGAGCTGTTTTTT. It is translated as CASSVARTGGNTGELFF.

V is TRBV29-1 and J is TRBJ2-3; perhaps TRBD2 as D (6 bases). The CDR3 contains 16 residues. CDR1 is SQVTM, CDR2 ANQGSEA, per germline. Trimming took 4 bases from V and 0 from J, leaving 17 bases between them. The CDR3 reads CSVGLACVASTDTQYF. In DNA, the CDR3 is TGCAGCGTTGGGCTAGCGTGCGTAGCTAGCACAGATACGCAGTATTTT.